This T cell receptor (beta chain) was sequenced for a study of OX40 agonist ivuxolimab in advanced cancers. As for this clone: Its antigen is as yet unknown.

V shed 5 bases and J shed 1 base, with 12 bases lying between them. The CDR3 is 14 residues long. In germline, CDR1 is ENHRY, CDR2 SYGVKD. Findings and limits, study-wide: With doses of 0.1 to 3.0 mg/kg, CD4+ and CD8+ blood T cells had undergone clonal expansion by week 6.

Method: immunoSEQ multiplex PCR; TCRdb's copy keeps in-frame clones and lacks some. The sample contains 9,000 to 13,000 clones, over 70% of which appear only once. The receptor was isolated from an adult with an advanced solid tumor such as melanoma, head and neck, liver or kidney cancer. This specimen consisted of CD4+ or CD8+ T cells sorted from blood, obtained in a trial of the OX40 agonist ivuxolimab. The chain combines TRBV10-3 with TRBJ2-7; D perhaps matches TRBD1 (6 bases). The CDR3 here is CAISPTGSSYEQYF. The CDR3 DNA sequence: TGTGCCATCAGTCCCACAGGGAGTTCCTACGAGCAGTACTTC.